Shown below are 20 T cell receptor beta chains from a single sample sequenced in a study of cytomegalovirus exposure and HLA in healthy donors. The PCR was carried out with 60 Vbeta primers and 13 Jbeta primers. Produced via immunoSEQ multiplex PCR; TCRdb's table is partial and in-frame only. The sample holds 100,000 to 150,000 clones, less than 90% seen once. Specimen: PBMCs. The receptor source for this set is a man aged 40-49 years in good health and CMV-seronegative.

This sequence joins TRBV15 and TRBJ1-6; 7 bases agree with TRBD1. Germline CDR1 reads LNHNV; CDR2 reads YYDKDF (reference sequence). J lost 0 bases, V lost 0 bases, and 8 bases had no gene match. The CDR3 spans 19 residues. The CDR3 DNA is TGTGCCACCAGCAGAGATATATCCAGGGGGAGCTCCTATAATTCACCCCTCCACTTT. Its protein product is CATSRDISRGSSYNSPLHF. Complete variable domain (other parts from reference TRBV15 and TRBJ1-6): DAMVIQNPRYQVTQFGKPVTLSCSQTLNHNVMYWYQQKSSQAPKLLFHYYDKDFNNEADTPDNFQSRRPNTSFCFLDIRSPGLGDTAMYLCATSRDISRGSSYNSPLHFGNGTRLTVT.

The rearrangement uses TRBV13 and TRBJ1-2; D ambiguous. The V and J ends lost 2 bases and 0 bases respectively, with 10 bases between them. This CDR3 region has 15 residues. Looked up from germline, CDR1 is PRHDT and CDR2 is FYEKMQ (reference sequence). Written as DNA, the CDR3 is TGTGCCAGCAGCTTACAGGTGCTTCCTAACTATGGCTACACCTTC. This gives the protein CASSLQVLPNYGYTF.

V is TRBV19 and J is TRBJ1-4; 8 bases map to TRBD1. CDR3 size: 13 residues. Germline-derived CDR1 and CDR2 are LNHDA and SQIVND (reference sequence). The V gene end was trimmed by 5 bases and the J gene end by 14 bases; junction bases not matched to a gene: 10. In DNA, the CDR3 is TGTGCCAGTAGTCTTACAGGGGGATCAGTGCTGTTTTTT. Encoded protein: CASSLTGGSVLFF.

The V gene is TRBV27, the J gene TRBJ2-1; 15 bases match TRBD2. The CDR3 is 15 residues long. The V gene end was trimmed by 5 bases and the J gene end by 8 bases; junction bases not matched to a gene: 4. Germline values: CDR1 MNHEY, CDR2 SMNVEV (reference sequence). The CDR3 spells CASSDGLAGGDEQFF. DNA of the CDR3: TGTGCCAGCAGTGATGGACTAGCGGGGGGGGATGAGCAGTTCTTC.

This sequence joins TRBV2 and TRBJ1-5; a weak D match, TRBD1 (6 bases). The CDR3 length is 12 residues. V was pared by 7 bases and J by 3 bases, with 7 bases between. CDR1 and CDR2 (germline): SNHLY, FYNNEI. CDR3 loop: CASTGDNQPQHF. The CDR3 coding sequence is TGTGCCAGCACAGGGGACAATCAGCCCCAGCATTTT.

V is TRBV29-1 and J is TRBJ2-1, with 8 positions matching TRBD1. The CDR3 runs 12 residues. Per the germline V gene, CDR1 is SQVTM and CDR2 is ANQGSEA. After removal of 5 bases from V and 3 bases from J, the junction contained 0 bases not matched to a gene. The CDR3 nucleotides read TGCAGCGTTACAGGGGGCTACAATGAGCAGTTCTTC. Residues: CSVTGGYNEQFF.

This sequence joins TRBV2 and TRBJ1-5; no clear D. CDR1 and CDR2 (germline): SNHLY, FYNNEI. Trimming pared 5 bases from V and 1 base from J, leaving 9 bases between. The CDR3 spans 14 residues. Here the CDR3 reads CASSPGGSNQPQHF. As DNA, the CDR3 is TGTGCCAGCAGTCCAGGCGGGAGCAATCAGCCCCAGCATTTT.

The chain links TRBV5-8 to TRBJ2-4; 11 nucleotides align to TRBD1. Trimming removed 4 bases from V and 8 bases from J; junction bases left unmatched: 8. The CDR3 length is 15 residues. Germline V lookup: CDR1 SGHTS, CDR2 YDEGEE. CDR3 amino acids: CASSKIRGQGDIQYF. The CDR3 DNA follows: TGTGCCAGCAGCAAGATTAGGGGACAGGGGGACATTCAGTACTTC.

The chain recombines TRBV5-1 with TRBJ2-1; the match to TRBD2 covers 8 bases. Germline-derived CDR1 and CDR2 are SGHRS and YFSETQ. The length of the CDR3 is 16 residues. The J segment lost 7 bases and the V segment lost 0 bases, leaving 9 bases of the junction unmatched. CDR3 residues: CASSLAGTSGSNEQFF. CDR3 DNA: TGCGCCAGCAGCTTGGCCGGGACTAGTGGTTCGAATGAGCAGTTCTTC.

This clone turned up a few times. The chain has TRBV29-1 and TRBJ1-3; 11 bases agree with TRBD1. CDR3 size: 13 residues. CDR1 and CDR2 from the germline V gene are SQVTM and ANQGSEA. J was trimmed by 4 bases and V by 6 bases; bases with no gene match: 2. CDR3 protein: CSVGTGGGNTIYF. The DNA for the CDR3 is TGCAGCGTCGGGACAGGGGGAGGAAACACCATATATTTT.

This clone was picked up one time. The chain has TRBV4-2 and TRBJ1-5, with 8 bases fitting TRBD1. V lost 1 base to trimming and J lost 7 bases; unmatched junction nucleotides: 6. Germline loops: CDR1 LGHNA, CDR2 YNFKEQ. This CDR3 comprises 15 residues. The CDR3 region has the DNA TGTGCCAGCAGCCAAGTGATACAGGGGGAACAGCCCCAGCATTTT. This codes for CASSQVIQGEQPQHF.

The gene calls are TRBV5-6 and TRBJ2-3; perhaps TRBD1 as D (6 bases). Deletions cut 4 bases from V and 6 bases from J, with 12 bases between. Germline CDR1 and CDR2: SGHDT and YYEEEE. This CDR3 has 13 amino acids. The CDR3 DNA follows: TGTGCCAGCAGCCGACCAGGGGCCGATACGCAGTATTTT. Translating it yields CASSRPGADTQYF.

This chain uses TRBV6-5 with TRBJ1-2, with no clear D. The germline gives CDR1 MNHEY, CDR2 SVGAGI. The CDR3 is made up of 14 amino acids. V was trimmed by 0 bases and J by 5 bases, leaving 10 bases between them. The CDR3 DNA reads TGTGCCAGCAGTTACTCAGTGGGCTATTATGGCTACACCTTC. Translating it yields CASSYSVGYYGYTF.

The rearrangement uses TRBV5-1 and TRBJ2-3; the D is unclear. CDR1 and CDR2 from the germline V gene are SGHRS and YFSETQ. The CDR3 covers 15 residues. V was pared by 0 bases and J by 0 bases, with 8 bases between. The CDR3 is CASSLALPSTDTQYF. CDR3 nucleotides: TGCGCCAGCAGCTTGGCGCTACCTAGCACAGATACGCAGTATTTT.

The chain has TRBV27 and TRBJ2-5, with D possibly TRBD2 on 6 matching bases. CDR1 and CDR2 (germline): MNHEY, SMNVEV (reference sequence). The CDR3 sequence is 12 residues long. The ends were cut back, 5 bases at V and 5 bases at J, with 9 bases in the middle. The CDR3 DNA follows: TGTGCCAGCAGTCCCCGGGGGGAGACCCAGTACTTC. It encodes CASSPRGETQYF.

The table lists this clone with a few counts. This sequence joins TRBV5-1 and TRBJ2-3, with a possible D match to TRBD1 (7 bases). V lost 3 bases to trimming and J lost 5 bases, with 16 bases between them. From germline, CDR1 is SGHRS and CDR2 YFSETQ. This CDR3 has 15 amino acids. In DNA form, the CDR3 reads TGCGCCAGCAGCTGGGGCGACAGGGAGGTAGATACGCAGTATTTT. Translation gives CASSWGDREVDTQYF.

The chain is built from TRBV2 and TRBJ2-1; the match to TRBD2 covers 9 bases. The CDR3 is 15 amino acids. The ends lost 3 bases at V and 10 bases at J; junction bases unmatched: 10. Germline loops: CDR1 SNHLY, CDR2 FYNNEI. This CDR3 reads CASSDGGGRANEQFF. CDR3 nucleotides: TGTGCCAGCAGTGATGGTGGCGGGAGGGCCAACGAGCAGTTCTTC.

This clone was found a few times. J is TRBJ2-2 and V is TRBV2; the match to TRBD1 covers 11 bases. CDR1 and CDR2 (germline): SNHLY, FYNNEI. V shed 5 bases, J shed 6 bases, and the junction held 8 bases outside the gene matches. The CDR3 length is 16 residues. The DNA of the CDR3 is TGTGCCAGCAGTTGGGCTGGGACAGGGGGACCCGGGGAGCTGTTTTTT. It codes for CASSWAGTGGPGELFF.

The J gene is TRBJ2-7, the V gene TRBV11-2; TRBD2 matches at 12 bases. Germline V gene data show CDR1 as SGHAT and CDR2 as FQNNGV. V lost 5 bases to trimming and J lost 3 bases; unmatched junction nucleotides: 5. The CDR3 sequence is 15 residues long. The CDR3 DNA follows: TGTGCCAGCAGCCTTAGGACTAGCGGGGTCTACGAGCAGTACTTC. It codes for CASSLRTSGVYEQYF.

The genes are TRBV30 and TRBJ2-3; weak D call: TRBD1 (5 bases). The V and J ends lost 4 bases and 0 bases respectively, with 14 bases between them. This CDR3 has 15 residues. Germline loops: CDR1 GTSNPN, CDR2 SVGIG (reference sequence). The CDR3 reads CAWTRTGSSTDTQYF. The CDR3 nucleotides read TGTGCCTGGACGCGAACAGGATCTAGCACAGATACGCAGTATTTT.